The TCR beta chain under discussion was sequenced for a study of T cells in Graves' hyperthyroidism and ophthalmopathy. Looking at the study overall: The blood sample was taken at first diagnosis, before treatment began.

TCR beta CDR3 sequences were amplified from RNA transcripts. Initially, a first-round RT-PCR of the TCR CDR3 employed the HTBI primer set. TCRdb ran MiXCR on the multiplex PCR reads and lists one entry per CDR3 protein. The data show hundreds of thousands of distinct CDR3 sequences, over 15% seen once. Investigators excluded patients with uncontrolled infection, other autoimmune disease, pregnancy or lactation. Clinical symptoms, serum thyroxine, TRAb, thyroid ultrasound and orbital computed tomography established diagnosis. Losses at the gene ends were 5 bases for V and 3 bases for J; bases not matched to a gene: 6. The V gene's germline CDR1 is SEHNR and CDR2 FQNEAQ (reference sequence). The CDR3 length is 14 residues.

This chain uses TRBV7-9 with TRBJ2-7; 8 bases line up with TRBD1. The clonotype comes from a young woman with Graves' hyperthyroidism. Sequencing used blood. The CDR3 nucleotides read TGTGCCAGCAGCCCGGACAGGGCTCTCTACGAGCAGTACTTC. It codes for CASSPDRALYEQYF.